A single sample is the source of the 23 T cell receptor beta chains below, sequenced in a study of blood T cell repertoires in COVID-19. Sequencing used immunoSEQ multiplex PCR; TCRdb keeps in-frame clones, though not all of them. Among approximately 330,000 clones listed, 87% were seen once. Source material: peripheral blood. The receptors shown here come from a man aged 25 to 40 with COVID-19, enrolled during active disease.

The genes are TRBV19 and TRBJ2-2, with 7 nucleotides matching TRBD1. The CDR3 is 16 amino acids. Germline V gene data show CDR1 as LNHDA and CDR2 as SQIVND (reference sequence). V gave up 6 bases and J gave up 0 bases; unmatched junction bases: 7. CDR3 amino acids: CASRREGATNTGELFF. CDR3 DNA sequence: TGTGCCAGTAGGCGCGAGGGGGCGACGAACACCGGGGAGCTGTTTTTT.

V and J are TRBV4-1 and TRBJ1-4, with 7 bases that match TRBD1. V shed 3 bases, J shed 11 bases, and the junction held 9 bases outside the gene matches. Germline V gene sequence: CDR1 MGHRA, CDR2 YSYEKL. The CDR3 has 14 amino acids. As DNA, the CDR3 is TGCGCCAGCAGCCACCCCGACAGGGTGGCGAAACTGTTTTTT. Protein: CASSHPDRVAKLFF.

This chain uses TRBV4-1 with TRBJ2-3; unclear D gene. CDR1 and CDR2 from the germline V gene are MGHRA and YSYEKL. The germline V and J ends were trimmed by 0 bases and 2 bases, with 6 bases remaining between them. CDR3 length: 14 amino acids. Here the CDR3 reads CASSQDQNTDTQYF. The CDR3 DNA is TGCGCCAGCAGCCAAGATCAGAACACAGATACGCAGTATTTT.

V usage is TRBV28 and J usage is TRBJ1-3, with D possibly being TRBD1 (5 bases). Germline V gene lookup returns CDR1 MDHEN and CDR2 SYDVKM. V was cut by 5 bases and J by 0 bases, with 11 bases left in between. This CDR3 region has 15 residues. DNA of the CDR3: TGTGCCAGCAGTGCCACAGGTTTCTCTGGAAACACCATATATTTT. This encodes CASSATGFSGNTIYF.

This chain uses TRBV3-1 (or the pseudogene TRBV3-2) with TRBJ2-5; possibly TRBD2 for D (7 bases). This CDR3 comprises 17 residues. Trimming stripped 0 bases from V and 2 bases from J, with 16 bases between. In germline, CDR1 is LGHDT, CDR2 YNNKEL (reference sequence). CDR3 amino acids: CASSQDGRGAAQETQYF. In nucleotides, the CDR3 is TGTGCCAGCAGCCAAGATGGTCGGGGGGCAGCGCAAGAGACCCAGTACTTC.

Points on this clone: Mismatch with germline at one junction end may stem from a read error. V is TRBV7-7 and J is TRBJ2-3; the match to TRBD2 covers 8 bases. Germline V gene sequence: CDR1 SSHAT, CDR2 FNYEAQ (reference sequence). This CDR3 region has 17 residues. CDR3 DNA sequence: TGTGCAAGCAGCCCCTCCCGACTAGCGCTGGATGTAGATACGCAGTATTTT. This sequence encodes CASSPSRLALDVDTQYF.

The chain is built from TRBV28 and TRBJ2-5, with 11 bases fitting TRBD2. The CDR3 has 17 amino acids. CDR1 is MDHEN and CDR2 is SYDVKM in the germline V gene. Losses at the gene ends were 3 bases for V and 3 bases for J; bases not matched to a gene: 9. CDR3 in amino acids: CASSFGGMTSGKETQYF. The CDR3 nucleotides are TGTGCCAGCAGTTTTGGGGGAATGACTAGCGGGAAAGAGACCCAGTACTTC.

This clone appeared a single time. The V call is TRBV7-3, the J call TRBJ2-3; TRBD1 matches 9 bases. V lost 5 bases, J lost 3 bases, and 3 bases stayed unmatched. CDR1 is SGHTA and CDR2 is FQGTGA in the germline V gene. This CDR3 region has 14 residues. CDR3 DNA sequence: TGTGCCAGCAGCCCGGGACAGGGAACAGATACGCAGTATTTT. This sequence encodes CASSPGQGTDTQYF.

The V gene is TRBV7-2, the J gene TRBJ2-2, with 7 positions matching TRBD2. J was trimmed by 4 bases and V by 6 bases; bases with no gene match: 14. CDR1 and CDR2 (germline): SGHTA, FQGNSA. The CDR3 is 17 residues long. The CDR3 spells CASSSGPAGAFTGELFF. In nucleotides, the CDR3 is TGTGCCAGCAGTTCAGGGCCGGCGGGAGCGTTCACCGGGGAGCTGTTTTTT.

The CDR3, as DNA: TGTGCCAGCAGCCAGTCCGGGACAGGGGGGCGGGAGACCCAGTACTTC. Protein: CASSQSGTGGRETQYF. The genes are TRBV3-1 (or the pseudogene TRBV3-2) and TRBJ2-5; 11 bases line up with TRBD1. CDR1 is LGHDT and CDR2 is YNNKEL in the germline V gene (reference sequence). With 3 bases clipped from V and 5 bases from J, the junction kept 8 bases outside the gene matches. This CDR3 is built from 16 residues.

The chain joins TRBV12-5 to TRBJ1-1; TRBD1 might be the D (6 bases). V shed 6 bases and J shed 1 base, with 18 bases lying between them. The CDR3 covers 16 residues. Germline V CDR1 and CDR2: LGHNT, FRNRAP. The CDR3 loop reads CASGTSRQGSNTEAFF. The CDR3 DNA sequence: TGTGCTAGTGGCACATCAAGGCAGGGGTCGAACACTGAAGCTTTCTTT.

The chain joins TRBV28 to TRBJ2-1, with 8 bases matching TRBD2. After removal of 5 bases from V and 6 bases from J, the junction contained 27 bases not matched to a gene. The CDR3 is 21 amino acids. CDR1 and CDR2 (germline): MDHEN, SYDVKM. CDR3 nucleotide sequence: TGTGCCAGCAGTCCCACCCGGGTGGGAATGAAGCGGGAGATTATCCTCAATGAGCAGTTCTTC. Its translation: CASSPTRVGMKREIILNEQFF.

The chain couples TRBV5-1 to TRBJ1-6; 7 bases match TRBD1. The CDR3 sequence is 14 residues long. Unmatched junction bases numbered 2, after V lost 0 bases and J lost 8 bases. The germline gives CDR1 SGHRS, CDR2 YFSETQ. For the CDR3, the DNA is TGCGCCAGCAGCTTGGGACAGGGCGATTCACCCCTCCACTTT. This encodes CASSLGQGDSPLHF.

The chain employs TRBV29-1 and TRBJ2-1; 10 nucleotides match TRBD1. The CDR3 loop spans 14 amino acids. In germline, CDR1 is SQVTM, CDR2 ANQGSEA. Trimming cost V 8 bases and J 4 bases; bases outside gene matches: 8. CDR3 sequence (DNA): TGCAGCACTCTCGGGACAGGGGAATACAATGAGCAGTTCTTC. As protein: CSTLGTGEYNEQFF.

The rearrangement uses TRBV6-2 or TRBV6-3 and TRBJ2-2, with TRBD1 identical over 8 bases. Germline V gene data show CDR1 as MNHEY and CDR2 as SVGEGT. The length of the CDR3 is 16 residues. V trimming: 5 bases; J trimming: 1 base; junction bases outside the gene matches: 6. This chain's CDR3 is CASSRKGQVNTGELFF. The CDR3, as DNA: TGTGCCAGCAGTAGAAAGGGACAGGTGAACACCGGGGAGCTGTTTTTT.

The chain combines TRBV5-1 with TRBJ2-3; 11 positions agree with TRBD2. This CDR3 is 15 amino acids long. Trimming cost V 3 bases and J 5 bases; bases outside gene matches: 5. Germline lookup yields CDR1 SGHRS and CDR2 YFSETQ. The CDR3 DNA reads as TGCGCCAGCAGCTGGGGGACTAGCGGAAGAGATACGCAGTATTTT. Residues: CASSWGTSGRDTQYF. Combining the CDR3 with reference TRBV5-1 and TRBJ2-3 gives the whole variable domain KAGVTQTPRYLIKTRGQQVTLSCSPISGHRSVSWYQQTPGQGLQFLFEYFSETQRNKGNFPGRFSGRQFSNSRSEMNVSTLELGDSALYLCASSWGTSGRDTQYFGPGTRLTVL.

This clone appeared a few times. V usage is TRBV7-9 and J usage is TRBJ2-7; 7 bases agree with TRBD2. Germline values: CDR1 SEHNR, CDR2 FQNEAQ (reference sequence). The CDR3 consists of 16 residues. V shed 6 bases, J shed 0 bases, and the junction held 11 bases outside the gene matches. The CDR3 coding sequence is TGTGCCAGCAGTTGGACTAGGGCCCCTAGCTCCTACGAGCAGTACTTC. This translates into CASSWTRAPSSYEQYF.

The CDR3 protein is CASSIDRGYSNQPQHF. CDR3 bases: TGTGCCAGTAGTATAGATAGGGGATATAGCAATCAGCCCCAGCATTTT. The chain links TRBV19 to TRBJ1-5; a weak D match, TRBD1 (5 bases). The germline V gene has CDR1 LNHDA and CDR2 SQIVND (reference sequence). The CDR3 is made up of 16 amino acids. The V end was cut by 0 bases, the J end by 0 bases, with 9 bases between.

This chain connects TRBV24-1 to TRBJ1-5; D uncertain. V was pared by 0 bases and J by 0 bases, with 5 bases between. Germline V lookup: CDR1 KGHDR, CDR2 SFDVKD. CDR3 length: 15 amino acids. The CDR3: CATSDLRGSNQPQHF. DNA of the CDR3: TGTGCCACCAGTGATTTGCGGGGTAGCAATCAGCCCCAGCATTTT.

The genes are TRBV7-9 and TRBJ2-7; 10 positions agree with TRBD1. Germline values: CDR1 SEHNR, CDR2 FQNEAQ (reference sequence). The CDR3 loop spans 15 amino acids. Unmatched junction bases numbered 6, after V lost 5 bases and J lost 2 bases. This chain's CDR3 is CASSLRTGGPYEQYF. In nucleotides, the CDR3 is TGTGCCAGCAGCCTAAGGACAGGGGGTCCCTACGAGCAGTACTTC.

This chain uses TRBV11-3 with TRBJ2-1; weak D call: TRBD2 (5 bases). CDR1 is SGHNT and CDR2 is YENEEA in the germline V gene. The CDR3 has 11 amino acids. Trimming stripped 5 bases from V and 12 bases from J, with 11 bases between. Here the CDR3 reads CASSNGLGQFF. The CDR3 DNA follows: TGTGCCAGCAGCAACGGACTTGGGCAGTTCTTC.

This chain joins TRBV19 and TRBJ2-3, with 11 bases lining up with TRBD2. Germline assignment: CDR1 LNHDA and CDR2 SQIVND (reference sequence). With 4 bases clipped from V and 2 bases from J, the junction kept 2 bases outside the gene matches. The CDR3 is 15 residues long. CDR3 region: CASSKGLAATDTQYF. The DNA for the CDR3 is TGTGCCAGTAGTAAGGGACTAGCGGCCACAGATACGCAGTATTTT. The full variable domain, rest sourced from reference TRBV19 and TRBJ2-3, is DGGITQSPKYLFRKEGQNVTLSCEQNLNHDAMYWYRQDPGQGLRLIYYSQIVNDFQKGDIAEGYSVSREKKESFPLTVTSAQKNPTAFYLCASSKGLAATDTQYFGPGTRLTVL.

This rearrangement joins TRBV19 to TRBJ2-7, with D perhaps TRBD1 (5 bases). Germline CDR1 is LNHDA and CDR2 is SQIVND (reference sequence). V was cut by 4 bases and J by 2 bases, with 12 bases left in between. The CDR3 sequence is 14 residues long. DNA for the CDR3: TGTGCCAGTAGTAGGGGCAGCATGGCCTACGAGCAGTACTTC. This translates into CASSRGSMAYEQYF.